These 20 T cell receptor beta chains came from one sample sequenced in a study of cytomegalovirus exposure and HLA in healthy donors. Vbeta (60) and Jbeta (13) primers were used in the PCR. Some clones are missing from TCRdb's copy, which holds only in-frame ones; the method was immunoSEQ multiplex PCR. The data contain about 200,000 clones, around 80% of them singletons. Sequences were obtained from PBMCs. All receptors derive from a man aged 30 to 45 in good health and CMV-seronegative.

This clone occurred once. The chain carries TRBV7-8 and TRBJ2-5; 7 bases are shared with TRBD1. After removal of 4 bases from V and 3 bases from J, the junction contained 5 bases not matched to a gene. Germline CDR1 SGHVS, CDR2 FQNEAQ. The CDR3 spans 14 residues. CDR3 bases: TGTGCCAGCAGCTCATTTGACAGGGAAGAGACCCAGTACTTC. This codes for CASSSFDREETQYF.

The chain recombines TRBV13 with TRBJ2-1, with a possible D match to TRBD1 (7 bases). CDR1 is PRHDT and CDR2 is FYEKMQ in the germline V gene (reference sequence). V lost 2 bases and J 5 bases, leaving 16 bases between the germline ends. The CDR3 has 16 amino acids. CDR3 sequence: CASSLRARGVNNEQFF. The CDR3 DNA sequence: TGTGCCAGCAGCTTACGAGCCAGGGGGGTGAACAATGAGCAGTTCTTC.

The rearrangement uses TRBV29-1 and TRBJ2-1, with TRBD2 matching over 7 bases. Trimming cost V 0 bases and J 0 bases; bases outside gene matches: 2. The CDR3 runs to 15 residues. CDR1 SQVTM and CDR2 ANQGSEA come from the germline V gene. The CDR3 loop reads CSVEDTGGSYNEQFF. The CDR3 bases are TGCAGCGTTGAAGATACGGGAGGCTCCTACAATGAGCAGTTCTTC.

This clone was detected once. The chain uses TRBV5-1 and TRBJ2-3, with D maybe TRBD2 (6 bases). The length of the CDR3 is 17 residues. In germline, CDR1 is SGHRS, CDR2 YFSETQ. The V and J ends lost 3 bases and 0 bases respectively, with 17 bases between them. This CDR3 is CASSYSDGGASTDTQYF. As DNA, the CDR3 is TGCGCCAGCAGCTACAGCGATGGCGGGGCCAGCACAGATACGCAGTATTTT.

This clone was recorded once. The chain carries TRBV4-2 and TRBJ2-3; unclear D gene. Germline CDR1 LGHNA, CDR2 YNFKEQ. Trimming stripped 0 bases from V and 6 bases from J, with 13 bases between. The CDR3 covers 15 residues. CDR3 DNA sequence: TGTGCCAGCAGCCAAGAGTTGCGTGAAAGTGATACGCAGTATTTT. Protein product: CASSQELRESDTQYF.

In its sample, this clone was seen a few times. The chain couples TRBV7-8 to TRBJ1-6; possibly TRBD1 for D (5 bases). Germline V gene lookup returns CDR1 SGHVS and CDR2 FQNEAQ. With 1 base removed from V and 5 bases from J, the gap between germline ends came to 12 bases. The CDR3 extends over 16 amino acids. Here the CDR3 reads CASSLVAGSNNSPLHF. CDR3 DNA sequence: TGTGCCAGCAGCTTAGTGGCAGGGTCAAATAATTCACCCCTCCACTTT.

This rearrangement joins TRBV28 to TRBJ1-6; TRBD1 agrees at 10 bases. Looked up from germline, CDR1 is MDHEN and CDR2 is SYDVKM. V lost 6 bases to trimming and J lost 1 base; unmatched junction nucleotides: 3. CDR3 length: 16 residues. CDR3 coding DNA: TGTGCCAGCAGGTGGACAGGGGGATCCTATAATTCACCCCTCCACTTT. This sequence encodes CASRWTGGSYNSPLHF.

The gene calls are TRBV7-2 and TRBJ1-2, with a weak D call TRBD1 (5 bases). V was cut by 5 bases and J by 8 bases, with 15 bases left in between. The CDR3 length is 13 residues. CDR1 is SGHTA and CDR2 is FQGNSA in the germline V gene. The CDR3, as DNA: TGTGCCAGCAGCCCCGCCGGACATTTGGGCTACACCTTC. The encoded protein is CASSPAGHLGYTF.

The rearrangement uses TRBV5-4 and TRBJ2-5; 7 bases map to TRBD2. The CDR3 extends over 18 amino acids. Looked up from germline, CDR1 is SGHNT and CDR2 is YYREEE (reference sequence). V lost 3 bases and J lost 5; bases outside the gene matches: 19. The CDR3 nucleotides read TGTGCCAGCAGCTCCCCCGGTTGGGAGGGGTCCATCCCCGAGACCCAGTACTTC. Translation: CASSSPGWEGSIPETQYF. Combining the CDR3 with reference TRBV5-4 and TRBJ2-5 gives the whole variable domain ETGVTQSPTHLIKTRGQQVTLRCSSQSGHNTVSWYQQALGQGPQFIFQYYREEENGRGNFPPRFSGLQFPNYSSELNVNALELDDSALYLCASSSPGWEGSIPETQYFGPGTRLLVL.

The chain carries TRBV9 and TRBJ1-5, with D tentatively TRBD1 (5 bases). V lost 0 bases to trimming and J lost 0 bases, with 16 bases between them. From germline, CDR1 is SGDLS and CDR2 YYNGEE. This CDR3 has 18 residues. In DNA form, the CDR3 reads TGTGCCAGCAGCGTAGTCGGGGGGATCCCTAATAGCAATCAGCCCCAGCATTTT. This translates into CASSVVGGIPNSNQPQHF.

The chain carries TRBV5-6 and TRBJ1-2; D is perhaps TRBD1 (6 bases). Between the trimmed V and J ends, which lost 0 bases and 3 bases, there was a span of 6 bases. This CDR3 is built from 13 residues. Per the germline V gene, CDR1 is SGHDT and CDR2 is YYEEEE. The CDR3 DNA follows: TGTGCCAGCAGCTTGGCAGGGGACTATGGCTACACCTTC. Translated: CASSLAGDYGYTF.

The chain uses TRBV5-1 and TRBJ1-6; the D is unclear. Trimming took off 1 base at V and 7 bases at J, with 9 bases between the two ends. Germline assignment: CDR1 SGHRS and CDR2 YFSETQ. The CDR3 runs 14 residues. CDR3 residues: CASSLRGGNSPLHF. Written as DNA, the CDR3 is TGCGCCAGCAGCTTGCGGGGAGGAAATTCACCCCTCCACTTT.

The table lists this clone with a count of one. The gene calls are TRBV6-5 and TRBJ1-1; tentatively, D is TRBD1 (6 bases). Germline V gene lookup returns CDR1 MNHEY and CDR2 SVGAGI. Trimming took 2 bases from V and 2 from J, leaving 15 bases between them. This CDR3 comprises 16 residues. The CDR3 nucleotides read TGTGCCAGCAGTTACAATAGAAGGGGGTCAAACACTGAAGCTTTCTTT. Its translation is CASSYNRRGSNTEAFF.

This chain links TRBV9 with TRBJ1-5; 11 nucleotides line up with TRBD1. Germline CDR1 is SGDLS and CDR2 is YYNGEE. The CDR3 covers 15 residues. The V gene end was trimmed by 2 bases and the J gene end by 6 bases; junction bases not matched to a gene: 4. CDR3 nucleotides: TGTGCCAGCAGCGTTGGGACAGGGGGGGGTCAGCCCCAGCATTTT. Translating gives CASSVGTGGGQPQHF.

The genes are TRBV6-5 and TRBJ2-5, with 9 positions matching TRBD2. The CDR3 has 14 amino acids. V was clipped by 8 bases and J by 9 bases; unmatched bases: 13. Germline CDR1 reads MNHEY; CDR2 reads SVGAGI. CDR3 region: CASCNKIAGAAQYF. The CDR3 DNA sequence: TGTGCCAGCTGTAATAAGATAGCGGGGGCGGCCCAGTACTTC.

The chain couples TRBV20-1 to TRBJ2-7; D remains unclear. Germline V gene lookup returns CDR1 DFQATT and CDR2 SNEGSKA (reference sequence). The germline V and J ends were trimmed by 3 bases and 5 bases, with 5 bases remaining between them. This CDR3 spans 10 amino acids. The CDR3: CSASQDEQYF. CDR3 bases: TGCAGTGCTAGTCAGGACGAGCAGTACTTC.

The rearrangement joins TRBV6-5 to TRBJ1-6; TRBD1 agrees at 7 bases. J lost 8 bases, V lost 8 bases, and 6 bases had no gene match. Germline CDR1 reads MNHEY; CDR2 reads SVGAGI. This CDR3 is 13 amino acids long. CDR3 sequence: CASSDRVDSPLHF. The CDR3 nucleotides are TGTGCCAGCTCCGACAGGGTGGATTCACCCCTCCACTTT.

This clone was observed a single time. This chain links TRBV4-3 with TRBJ2-5, with D maybe TRBD2 (6 bases). CDR3 size: 19 residues. CDR1 is LGHNA, CDR2 YSLEER, per germline. V lost 0 bases and J 7 bases, leaving 27 bases between the germline ends. CDR3 amino acids: CASSQEIAIGGEKTGTQYF. In DNA form, the CDR3 reads TGCGCCAGCAGCCAAGAAATCGCCATCGGCGGGGAAAAAACAGGGACCCAGTACTTC.

The rearrangement uses TRBV2 and TRBJ1-4; D call uncertain. Germline lookup yields CDR1 SNHLY and CDR2 FYNNEI. The V end lost 2 bases, the J end lost 0 bases, and 7 bases lay between the germline ends. CDR3 length: 15 amino acids. The CDR3 reads CASSEQLTTNEKLFF. As DNA, the CDR3 is TGTGCCAGCAGTGAACAGTTAACAACTAATGAAAAACTGTTTTTT.

This rearrangement joins TRBV15 to TRBJ1-6; D remains ambiguous. This CDR3 spans 15 amino acids. Germline V gene data show CDR1 as LNHNV and CDR2 as YYDKDF (reference sequence). V gave up 0 bases and J gave up 5 bases, with 8 bases separating them. Here the CDR3 reads CATSRDRSNNSPLHF. The CDR3 DNA reads as TGTGCCACCAGCAGAGACAGGTCGAATAATTCACCCCTCCACTTT.